These 24 T cell receptor beta chains originate from one sample sequenced in a study of T cell repertoires in cytomegalovirus infection (dated by TCRdb to the late 2010s). Reads for this sample came from an Illumina HiSeq 1500. Using fastp at Q25 and MiXCR, TCRdb reprocessed the public reads and kept productive beta chains. Merged by CDR3 protein, the rows form single entries marked with the most common genes and DNA. The sample table lists approximately 190,000 distinct CDR3 sequences, 28% of them with a count of one. The ten largest clonotypes hold just over 30% of the sample. The sample consisted of PBMCs. These receptors all come from a human donor in good health (CMV status not recorded). Some clones in this sample may be carry-over from other donors' samples.

This clonotype has only a few counts. The chain links TRBV7-2 to TRBJ2-2, with 8 bases fitting TRBD2. After removal of 6 bases from V and 3 bases from J, the junction contained 6 bases not matched to a gene. The CDR3 loop spans 15 amino acids. Per germline, CDR1 SGHTA and CDR2 FQGNSA. Here the CDR3 DNA reads TGTGCCAGCAGTCCTTGGCGGGGGGACACCGGGGAGCTGTTTTTT. This codes for CASSPWRGDTGELFF. The variable domain in full, completed from reference TRBV7-2 and TRBJ2-2, reads GAGVSQSPSNKVTEKGKDVELRCDPISGHTALYWYRQSLGQGLEFLIYFQGNSAPDKSGLPSDRFSAERTGGSVSTLTIQRTQQEDSAVYLCASSPWRGDTGELFFGEGSRLTVL.

The chain recombines TRBV4-2 with TRBJ1-2; no reliable D call. Per the germline V gene, CDR1 is LGHNA and CDR2 is YNFKEQ. Trimming removed 6 bases from V and 0 bases from J, with 11 bases in between. The CDR3 is 14 amino acids. CDR3 residues: CASSDPGANYGYTF. DNA for the CDR3: TGTGCCAGCAGTGATCCGGGCGCTAACTATGGCTACACCTTC.

The chain uses TRBV4-1 and TRBJ1-4; tentatively, D is TRBD1 (6 bases). Trimming stripped 3 bases from V and 10 bases from J, with 30 bases between. Germline CDR1 is MGHRA and CDR2 is YSYEKL. The length of the CDR3 is 19 residues. Written as DNA, the CDR3 is TGCGCCAGCAGCCACGCCGTCGGGCAGGGGAAGAGACGGAGTGTAAAACTGTTTTTT. Translated, it gives CASSHAVGQGKRRSVKLFF.

The CDR3 sequence: CASSYRRGGNSPLHF. The CDR3 coding sequence is TGCGCCAGCAGCTATCGGAGGGGGGGGAATTCACCCCTCCACTTT. The J gene is TRBJ1-6, the V gene TRBV4-1; the D gene is possibly TRBD1 (6 bases). Per the germline V gene, CDR1 is MGHRA and CDR2 is YSYEKL. The CDR3 sequence is 15 residues long. V was trimmed by 5 bases and J by 7 bases, leaving 15 bases between them.

V and J are TRBV6-1 and TRBJ2-5, with 7 bases matching TRBD1. Germline trimming cut 3 bases from V and 1 base from J; bases unmatched to any gene: 5. The CDR3 runs 15 residues. Per the germline V gene, CDR1 is MNHNS and CDR2 is SASEGT. CDR3 sequence: CASSDPHRGQETQYF. The CDR3 bases are TGTGCCAGCAGTGATCCCCACAGGGGCCAAGAGACCCAGTACTTC.

This clonotype has only a few counts. The chain employs TRBV20-1 and TRBJ2-7, with 10 bases identical to TRBD1. The CDR3 has 14 amino acids. V lost 4 bases to trimming and J lost 5 bases; unmatched junction nucleotides: 8. Germline-derived CDR1 and CDR2 are DFQATT and SNEGSKA (reference sequence). The CDR3 DNA is TGCAGTGCTACTGACAGGGGGCCTCGGGACGAGCAGTACTTC. It yields the protein CSATDRGPRDEQYF.

This clonotype was counted only a few times. Compared with germline, one end of the junction differs, possibly owing to a read error. V gene TRBV7-6 combines with J gene TRBJ2-5, with TRBD2 identical over 13 bases. The CDR3 length is 18 residues. The V gene's germline CDR1 is SGHVS and CDR2 FNYEAQ. The CDR3 coding sequence is TGTGCCAGCAGCTTATCCTTAGAATGGACTAGCGGGGGCTCGAGTGATCACTTC. It specifies CASSLSLEWTSGGSSDHF.

This clonotype has just a few counts. J is TRBJ1-6 and V is TRBV7-8; D remains unclear. There are 12 residues in the CDR3. Germline V gives CDR1 SGHVS, CDR2 FQNEAQ. V was shortened by 5 bases and J by 9 bases, with 8 bases between the two germline ends. Written as DNA, the CDR3 is TGTGCCAGCAGCACGACGGGTTCACCCCTCCACTTT. Its translation: CASSTTGSPLHF.

This clonotype turned up a few times. V and J are TRBV7-2 and TRBJ2-7; D is undetermined. CDR3 length: 14 amino acids. Germline CDR1 and CDR2: SGHTA and FQGNSA. V gave up 3 bases and J gave up 5 bases, with 14 bases separating them. CDR3 nucleotides: TGTGCCAGCAGCTTGACACTGGAAAGCGACGAGCAGTACTTC. Its protein is CASSLTLESDEQYF. Supplemented by reference TRBV7-2 and TRBJ2-7, the full variable domain reads GAGVSQSPSNKVTEKGKDVELRCDPISGHTALYWYRQSLGQGLEFLIYFQGNSAPDKSGLPSDRFSAERTGGSVSTLTIQRTQQEDSAVYLCASSLTLESDEQYFGPGTRLTVT.

This clonotype was recorded a few times. J is TRBJ2-5 and V is TRBV2; 8 bases line up with TRBD2. The CDR3 sequence is 14 residues long. CDR1 is SNHLY and CDR2 is FYNNEI in the germline V gene. J lost 5 bases, V lost 7 bases, and 9 bases had no gene match. CDR3 region: CASTPARGAETQYF. CDR3 DNA: TGTGCCAGCACCCCTGCGCGGGGGGCGGAGACCCAGTACTTC.

This clonotype was counted many times. The chain links TRBV7-2 to TRBJ2-4, with D perhaps matching TRBD1 (5 bases). Trimming removed 2 bases from V and 0 bases from J, with 11 bases in between. Germline V gives CDR1 SGHTA, CDR2 FQGNSA. CDR3 length: 16 residues. The CDR3: CASSLSTELAKNIQYF. The CDR3 DNA is TGTGCCAGCAGCTTATCGACAGAACTAGCCAAAAACATTCAGTACTTC.

CDR3: CASSLARRGRANEQFF. In nucleotides, the CDR3 is TGTGCCAGCAGCTTAGCGCGCAGGGGGCGCGCCAATGAGCAGTTCTTC. This chain connects TRBV7-8 to TRBJ2-1; the match to TRBD1 covers 8 bases. CDR1 is SGHVS, CDR2 FQNEAQ, per germline. This CDR3 has 16 residues. The ends lost 0 bases at V and 6 bases at J; junction bases unmatched: 7.

The chain combines TRBV7-6 with TRBJ1-4; D perhaps matches TRBD1 (6 bases). Trimming took 2 bases from V and 7 from J, leaving 14 bases between them. CDR1 and CDR2 (germline): SGHVS, FNYEAQ. CDR3 length: 15 residues. The CDR3 DNA is TGTGCCAGCAGCTTATCCGGGGGGCGGATTGAAAAACTGTTTTTT. Protein product: CASSLSGGRIEKLFF.

CDR3 loop: CASSHWGTGDKDYGYTF. The CDR3 region has the DNA TGTGCCAGCAGCCATTGGGGGACAGGGGACAAGGATTATGGCTACACCTTC. The rearrangement joins TRBV7-4 to TRBJ1-2; 10 bases are shared with TRBD1. The germline V gene has CDR1 SGHVT and CDR2 SQSDAQ. V shed 5 bases, J shed 5 bases, and the junction held 14 bases outside the gene matches. This CDR3 contains 17 residues.

The genes are TRBV7-6 and TRBJ2-7; unclear D gene. The CDR3 runs 12 residues. The V end was cut by 8 bases, the J end by 6 bases, with 14 bases between. Germline V gene sequence: CDR1 SGHVS, CDR2 FNYEAQ. The CDR3 bases are TGTGCCAGCGCACAGTCTCTCGGCGAGCAGTACTTC. Its protein is CASAQSLGEQYF.

This clonotype showed up many times. The chain joins TRBV7-3 to TRBJ2-1; 8 bases fit TRBD2. V lost 6 bases, J lost 2 bases, and 3 bases stayed unmatched. Germline values: CDR1 SGHTA, CDR2 FQGTGA. This CDR3 has 14 residues. The CDR3 reads CASSRGGTYNEQFF. The CDR3 DNA sequence: TGTGCCAGCAGTCGGGGGGGAACCTACAATGAGCAGTTCTTC.

The genes are TRBV6-5 and TRBJ2-5, with 14 nucleotides matching TRBD2. Germline CDR1 is MNHEY and CDR2 is SVGAGI. This CDR3 is 17 amino acids long. The ends lost 6 bases at V and 10 bases at J; junction bases unmatched: 16. The CDR3 loop is CASRTSAGLAGGARQYF. DNA of the CDR3: TGTGCCAGCAGGACTTCCGCTGGACTAGCGGGGGGCGCACGCCAGTACTTC.

The chain has TRBV5-4 and TRBJ1-2; D is unresolved. V lost 1 base to trimming and J lost 4 bases, with 14 bases between them. Germline lookup yields CDR1 SGHNT and CDR2 YYREEE (reference sequence). There are 15 residues in the CDR3. CDR3 coding DNA: TGTGCCAGCAGCTTGCCCGGCTACTCCTCCTATGGCTACACCTTC. Its protein product is CASSLPGYSSYGYTF.

This clonotype was picked up a small number of times. V usage is TRBV7-9 and J usage is TRBJ1-2; D is possibly TRBD1 (6 bases). Trimming pared 10 bases from V and 0 bases from J, leaving 18 bases between. Germline loops: CDR1 SEHNR, CDR2 FQNEAQ (reference sequence). This CDR3 contains 15 residues. CDR3: CAITTQGKANYGYTF. CDR3 sequence (DNA): TGTGCCATCACGACCCAGGGGAAAGCTAACTATGGCTACACCTTC.

The chain couples TRBV29-1 to TRBJ1-1, with TRBD1 matching over 7 bases. This CDR3 region has 11 residues. V shed 7 bases and J 9 bases; nucleotides not matched to a gene: 8. Germline CDR1 is SQVTM and CDR2 is ANQGSEA. The chain's CDR3 is CSAQGERQAFF. For the CDR3, the DNA is TGCAGCGCGCAGGGGGAAAGGCAAGCTTTCTTT. The whole variable domain, filled in from reference TRBV29-1 and TRBJ1-1, reads SAVISQKPSRDICQRGTSLTIQCQVDSQVTMMFWYRQQPGQSLTLIATANQGSEATYESGFVIDKFPISRPNLTFSTLTVSNMSPEDSSIYLCSAQGERQAFFGQGTRLTVV.

This clonotype came up many times. The chain recombines TRBV7-3 with TRBJ2-7, with D tentatively TRBD2 (5 bases). With 5 bases removed from V and 0 bases from J, the gap between germline ends came to 8 bases. CDR1 is SGHTA and CDR2 is FQGTGA in the germline V gene. The CDR3 has 13 amino acids. CDR3 protein: CASSRERSYEQYF. The CDR3 coding sequence is TGTGCCAGCAGCCGGGAACGCTCCTACGAGCAGTACTTC.

The V gene is TRBV19, the J gene TRBJ1-5, with D unclear. CDR3 length: 14 residues. Trimming pared 7 bases from V and 1 base from J, leaving 11 bases between. CDR1 is LNHDA and CDR2 is SQIVND in the germline V gene (reference sequence). The CDR3 DNA reads as TGTGCCAGTAACTGGGGTTGGAGCAATCAGCCCCAGCATTTT. Protein product: CASNWGWSNQPQHF.

This clonotype was found once. The CDR3 sequence: CASSATGAGDTQYF. As DNA, the CDR3 is TGTGCCAGCAGCGCTACAGGGGCAGGAGATACGCAGTATTTT. This chain links TRBV9 with TRBJ2-3, with 7 bases that match TRBD1. Germline loops: CDR1 SGDLS, CDR2 YYNGEE. CDR3 length: 14 residues. Unmatched junction bases numbered 6, after V lost 3 bases and J lost 5 bases.

Ten or more counts support this clonotype. This sequence joins TRBV7-2 and TRBJ1-2, with 8 nucleotides matching TRBD1. J was trimmed by 0 bases and V by 5 bases; bases with no gene match: 11. From germline, CDR1 is SGHTA and CDR2 FQGNSA. The CDR3 covers 17 residues. In nucleotides, the CDR3 is TGTGCCAGCAGCGCCGGACAGGGCGAACACCCTAACTATGGCTACACCTTC. Encoded protein: CASSAGQGEHPNYGYTF.